These 9 T cell receptor beta chains came from one sample sequenced in a study of blood T cells in healthy people across ages. Primers used in a second PCR of roughly 6 to 11 cycles were a sample-barcoded 5' primer and a J-beta primer mix. TCRdb reanalysed the 5' RACE reads using MiXCR and keeps one entry per CDR3 protein. Counted here are about 670,000 distinct CDR3 sequences, over 40% occurring once; the ten biggest clones make up less than 15%. The sample taken for sequencing was blood. The receptors derive from a woman of 80 years or more in good health.

This clonotype was seen repeatedly, ten times or more. Sequence at one end of the junction differs from germline and may be a read error. The chain employs TRBV5-1 and TRBJ2-7; no reliable D call. CDR3 length equals 13 residues. Germline values: CDR1 SGHRS, CDR2 YFSETQ. The CDR3 bases are TGTGCCAGCAGCTTATTGGGTTCCTACGAGCAGTACTTC. Its protein is CASSLLGSYEQYF.

This chain links TRBV25-1 with TRBJ1-2; the D gene is possibly TRBD1 (5 bases). Trimming shortened V by 2 bases and J by 5 bases, and 12 bases separated the two germline ends. This CDR3 has 14 amino acids. Germline lookup yields CDR1 MGHDK and CDR2 SYGVNS. The CDR3: CASSEPGTAYGYTF. As DNA, the CDR3 is TGTGCCAGCAGTGAACCTGGGACTGCTTATGGCTACACCTTC.

The J gene is TRBJ2-7, the V gene TRBV4-1; TRBD2 might be the D (6 bases). The germline CDR1 and CDR2 sequences are MGHRA and YSYEKL. The CDR3 is 16 amino acids. Trimming took off 1 base at V and 3 bases at J, with 16 bases between the two ends. CDR3 in DNA: TGCGCCAGCAGCCAAGTTTCCCCGGGGGAGTACTACGAGCAGTACTTC. Residues: CASSQVSPGEYYEQYF.

The gene calls are TRBV7-8 and TRBJ2-5; 9 positions agree with TRBD2. The V and J ends lost 4 bases and 9 bases, in that order; junction bases with no gene match: 9. The CDR3 loop spans 14 amino acids. Germline lookup yields CDR1 SGHVS and CDR2 FQNEAQ. The CDR3 DNA sequence: TGTGCCAGCAGCTCAAGGCTAGCGGGGACGGCCCAGTACTTC. Its protein is CASSSRLAGTAQYF.

This clonotype was seen many times. This rearrangement joins TRBV5-1 to TRBJ2-1; no definite D call. Germline values: CDR1 SGHRS, CDR2 YFSETQ. V lost 8 bases and J 0 bases, leaving 15 bases between the germline ends. The CDR3 runs to 15 residues. The chain's CDR3 is CASTPPAVSYNEQFF. Written as DNA, the CDR3 is TGCGCCAGTACCCCCCCCGCAGTCTCCTACAATGAGCAGTTCTTC. Together with reference TRBV5-1 and TRBJ2-1, the CDR3 gives the full variable domain: KAGVTQTPRYLIKTRGQQVTLSCSPISGHRSVSWYQQTPGQGLQFLFEYFSETQRNKGNFPGRFSGRQFSNSRSEMNVSTLELGDSALYLCASTPPAVSYNEQFFGPGTRLTVL.

The chain recombines TRBV5-1 with TRBJ2-2; D perhaps matches TRBD2 (6 bases). Germline loops: CDR1 SGHRS, CDR2 YFSETQ. V lost 4 bases and J lost 0, with 13 bases in between. This CDR3 is 16 amino acids long. CDR3 sequence: CASSPTLASNTGELFF. CDR3 nucleotides: TGCGCCAGCAGCCCGACACTAGCCTCGAACACCGGGGAGCTGTTTTTT.

Details on this clonotype: An end of the junction differs from the germline gene, which may be a read error. The chain links TRBV6-6 to TRBJ2-7, with 7 bases matching TRBD1. The CDR3 length is 14 residues. From germline, CDR1 is MNHNY and CDR2 SVGAGI (reference sequence). The CDR3 DNA follows: TGTGCCGGCAGCCCGGGACAGAGCTCCTACGAGCAGTACTTC. Translated, it gives CAGSPGQSSYEQYF.

This clonotype was recorded many times. The rearrangement links TRBV27 to TRBJ2-7; 7 bases align to TRBD2. The V gene's germline CDR1 is MNHEY and CDR2 SMNVEV (reference sequence). This CDR3 has 13 amino acids. Unmatched junction bases numbered 0, after V lost 2 bases and J lost 2 bases. CDR3 bases: TGTGCCAGCAGTTTACGGGGGGCCTACGAGCAGTACTTC. The encoded protein is CASSLRGAYEQYF.

This sequence joins TRBV5-5 and TRBJ2-3, with TRBD2 matching over 11 bases. Trimming removed 5 bases from V and 6 bases from J; junction bases left unmatched: 2. The CDR3 spans 13 residues. CDR1 is SGHKS, CDR2 YYEKEE, per germline (reference sequence). CDR3 nucleotides: TGTGCCAGCAGGTGGACTAGCGGGGATACGCAGTATTTT. As protein: CASRWTSGDTQYF.